Below, 4 T cell receptor beta chains from the same sample are listed, as sequenced in a study of naive and memory T cell subsets. Study-wide findings and caveats: Naive repertoires, especially CD8, held a few larger clonotypes, possibly memory cells re-expressing CD45RA.

Two oligonucleotides, mixed equimolar, formed the beta constant-region primer covering TRBC1 and TRBC2. The ligated cDNA underwent four PCR rounds using SP2 and nested alpha and beta constant-region primers. TCRdb analysed the UMI-ligation and nested PCR reads with MiXCR anew, one entry per CDR3 protein. Among under 150,000 distinct CDR3 sequences, approximately 18% were seen once, and the ten largest hold approximately 0.63%. Antigens of these TCRs are unknown. Source material: naive CD8+ T cells from blood. The receptors were gathered from a human donor in good health.

This clonotype occurred a few times. The genes are TRBV4-2 and TRBJ2-1; 11 positions agree with TRBD2. Losses at the gene ends were 0 bases for V and 10 bases for J; bases not matched to a gene: 14. Germline CDR1 is LGHNA and CDR2 is YNFKEQ. The CDR3 is 18 residues long. In nucleotides, the CDR3 is TGTGCCAGCAGCCAAGAGACAGCCCTAGCGGGAGGTTATGACGAGCAGTTCTTC. Protein: CASSQETALAGGYDEQFF.

This clonotype was seen a handful of times. The chain is built from TRBV6-5 and TRBJ2-7; 12 bases are a match to TRBD2. Germline-derived CDR1 and CDR2 are MNHEY and SVGAGI. The CDR3 loop spans 15 amino acids. V was clipped by 6 bases and J by 4 bases; unmatched bases: 7. Here the CDR3 DNA reads TGTGCCAGCAGACCCGGACTAGCGGGGATTTACGAGCAGTACTTC. Its translation: CASRPGLAGIYEQYF.

This clonotype was seen a few times. V usage is TRBV15 and J usage is TRBJ2-5, with 11 bases fitting TRBD2. Per the germline V gene, CDR1 is LNHNV and CDR2 is YYDKDF (reference sequence). This CDR3 comprises 18 residues. Trimming cost V 0 bases and J 1 base; bases outside gene matches: 7. The CDR3 loop is CATSRDQTSGVLQETQYF. In DNA form, the CDR3 reads TGTGCCACCAGCAGAGATCAGACTAGCGGGGTGCTCCAAGAGACCCAGTACTTC.

There are a few counts of this clonotype. This chain connects TRBV18 to TRBJ1-1; 8 positions agree with TRBD1. Germline loops: CDR1 KGHSH, CDR2 LQKENI. V shed 0 bases and J 8 bases; nucleotides not matched to a gene: 5. This CDR3 spans 14 amino acids. As DNA, the CDR3 is TGTGCCAGCTCACCACCGGGGACAGGCTCCGAAGCTTTCTTT. It translates to CASSPPGTGSEAFF.